This is a list of T cell receptor beta chains from one sample in a study of T cells in Graves' hyperthyroidism and ophthalmopathy. Via MiXCR, TCRdb re-called the multiplex PCR reads, giving one row per CDR3 protein. The sample lists roughly 840,000 distinct CDR3 sequences, about two fifths occurring once. The source material was blood. Receptors originate from a young man with Graves' hyperthyroidism. Both conserved end residues are part of each CDR3. D genes are given only for firm matches. Rows may omit the clone size; those that give it use once, few, many or a size class.

clone_size	d_call	v_call	j_call	cdr3_aa	cdr3_nt
many	TRBD1	TRBV6-6	TRBJ2-5	CASSMTGVETQYF	TGTGCCAGCAGTATGACAGGGGTGGAGACCCAGTACTTC
many	NA	TRBV29-1	TRBJ2-7	CSGMGERNEQYF	TGCAGCGGGATGGGGGAGAGGAACGAGCAGTACTTC
NA	TRBD1	TRBV4-1	TRBJ1-2	CASSQDRQGVIHYTF	TGCGCCAGCAGCCAAGATCGACAGGGGGTGATACACTACACCTTC
few	TRBD1	TRBV12-3/TRBV12-4	TRBJ1-1	CASSEQGSIGSEAFF	TGTGCCAGCAGCGAACAGGGGTCTATCGGGTCTGAAGCTTTCTTT
NA	NA	TRBV20-1	TRBJ1-5	CSAWAAGQPQHF	TGCAGTGCTTGGGCGGCGGGTCAGCCCCAGCATTTT
NA	NA	TRBV25-1	TRBJ2-5	CASSAQGHQETQYF	TGTGCCAGCAGCGCCCAGGGACACCAAGAGACCCAGTACTTC
many	TRBD1	TRBV5-6	TRBJ2-7	CASSRTGYPYEQYF	TGTGCCAGCAGCCGGACAGGATACCCCTACGAGCAGTACTTC
many	TRBD1	TRBV20-1	TRBJ1-6	CSATRGRTHSPLHF	TGCAGTGCTACCAGGGGGCGTACTCATTCACCCCTCCACTTT
few	NA	TRBV11-2	TRBJ2-7	CASSPPRTPYEQYF	TGTGCCAGCAGCCCCCCGCGGACGCCCTACGAGCAGTACTTC
NA	NA	TRBV20-1	TRBJ2-7	CSASVFAQLEQYF	TGCAGTGCTAGTGTGTTTGCCCAGCTCGAGCAGTACTTC
NA	NA	TRBV7-9	TRBJ1-4	CASSLVAEGEKLFF	TGTGCCAGCAGCTTAGTGGCAGAAGGTGAAAAACTGTTTTTT
many	NA	TRBV2	TRBJ1-3	CASRDGTTGNTIYF	TGTGCCAGCAGAGACGGGACTACTGGAAACACCATATATTTT
many	NA	TRBV7-9	TRBJ2-5	CASSTSAGDETQYF	TGTGCCAGCAGCACGTCGGCAGGTGATGAGACCCAGTACTTC
few	NA	TRBV7-8	TRBJ2-5	CASSPRGATRQETQYF	TGTGCCAGCAGCCCTCGGGGAGCAACACGTCAAGAGACCCAGTACTTC
few	NA	TRBV5-1	TRBJ2-5	CASSLEGVRGQETQYF	TGCGCCAGCAGCTTGGAAGGTGTGCGGGGTCAAGAGACCCAGTACTTC